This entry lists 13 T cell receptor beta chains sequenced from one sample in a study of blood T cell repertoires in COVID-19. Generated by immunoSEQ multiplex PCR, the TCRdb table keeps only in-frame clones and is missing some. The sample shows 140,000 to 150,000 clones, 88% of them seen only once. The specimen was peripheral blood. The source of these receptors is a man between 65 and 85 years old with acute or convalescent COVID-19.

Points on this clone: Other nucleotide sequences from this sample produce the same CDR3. The CDR3, as DNA: TGTGCCAGCAGCTTAGTACAGGGAAGCGGAAACACCATATATTTT. Its translation is CASSLVQGSGNTIYF. J is TRBJ1-3 and V is TRBV7-2; D possibly corresponds to TRBD1 (6 bases). This CDR3 contains 15 residues. Germline V CDR1 and CDR2: SGHTA, FQGNSA. The V gene lost 1 base and the J gene lost 4 bases, with 11 bases spanning the gap.

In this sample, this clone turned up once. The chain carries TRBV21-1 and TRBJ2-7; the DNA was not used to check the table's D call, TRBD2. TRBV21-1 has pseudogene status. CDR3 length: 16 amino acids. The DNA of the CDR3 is TGTGCCAGCAGCAAACGACTGCGCGGGGGCCCCTACGAGCAGTACTTC. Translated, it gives CASSKRLRGGPYEQYF.

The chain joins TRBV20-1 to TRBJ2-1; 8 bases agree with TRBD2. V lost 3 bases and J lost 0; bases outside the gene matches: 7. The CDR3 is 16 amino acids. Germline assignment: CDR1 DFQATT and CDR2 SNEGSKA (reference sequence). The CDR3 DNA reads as TGCAGTGCTAGTTGGGTAGCGGGGCCCTCCTACAATGAGCAGTTCTTC. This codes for CSASWVAGPSYNEQFF.

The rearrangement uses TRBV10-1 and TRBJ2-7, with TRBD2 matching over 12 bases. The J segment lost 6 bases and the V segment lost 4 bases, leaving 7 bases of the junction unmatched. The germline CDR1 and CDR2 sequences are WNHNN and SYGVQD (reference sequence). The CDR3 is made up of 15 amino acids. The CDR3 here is CASSGTSGTVGEQYF. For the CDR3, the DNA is TGCGCCAGCAGTGGGACTAGCGGGACGGTGGGCGAGCAGTACTTC.

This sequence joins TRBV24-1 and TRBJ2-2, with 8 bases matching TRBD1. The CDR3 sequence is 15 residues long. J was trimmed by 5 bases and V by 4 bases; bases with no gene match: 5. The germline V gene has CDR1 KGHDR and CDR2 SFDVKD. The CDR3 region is CATSEGQAITGELFF. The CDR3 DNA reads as TGTGCCACCAGTGAGGGACAGGCCATAACCGGGGAGCTGTTTTTT.

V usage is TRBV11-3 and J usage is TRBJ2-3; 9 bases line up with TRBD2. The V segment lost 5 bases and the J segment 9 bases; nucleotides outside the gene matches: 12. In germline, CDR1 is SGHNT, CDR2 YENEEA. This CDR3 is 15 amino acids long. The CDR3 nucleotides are TGTGCCAGCAGCCTAGGGGCCATAGCGGGAGCCACGCAGTATTTT. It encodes CASSLGAIAGATQYF.

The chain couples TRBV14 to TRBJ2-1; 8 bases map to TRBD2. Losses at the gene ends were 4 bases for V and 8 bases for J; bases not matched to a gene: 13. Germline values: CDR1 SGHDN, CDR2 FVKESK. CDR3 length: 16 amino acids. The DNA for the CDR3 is TGTGCCAGCAGCCTCCTAAACGCGGGAGGAACCGATGAGCAGTTCTTC. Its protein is CASSLLNAGGTDEQFF.

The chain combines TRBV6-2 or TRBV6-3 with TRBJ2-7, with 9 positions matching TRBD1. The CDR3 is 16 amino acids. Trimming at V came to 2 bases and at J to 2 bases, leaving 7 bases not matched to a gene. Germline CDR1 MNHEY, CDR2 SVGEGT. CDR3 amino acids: CASSYGDRGSPYEQYF. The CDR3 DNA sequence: TGTGCCAGCAGTTACGGTGACAGGGGGTCCCCCTACGAGCAGTACTTC.

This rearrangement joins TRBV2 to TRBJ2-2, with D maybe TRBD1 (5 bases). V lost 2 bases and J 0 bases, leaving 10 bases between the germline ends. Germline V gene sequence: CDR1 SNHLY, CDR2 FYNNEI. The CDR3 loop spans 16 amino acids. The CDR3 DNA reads TGTGCCAGCAGTGAATGGGGCGGTACGAACACCGGGGAGCTGTTTTTT. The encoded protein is CASSEWGGTNTGELFF.

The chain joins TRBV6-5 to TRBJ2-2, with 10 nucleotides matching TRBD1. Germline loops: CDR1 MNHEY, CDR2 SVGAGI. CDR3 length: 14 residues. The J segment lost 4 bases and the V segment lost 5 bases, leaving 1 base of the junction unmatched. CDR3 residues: CASSRDRGTGELFF. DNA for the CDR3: TGTGCCAGCAGTAGGGACAGGGGCACCGGGGAGCTGTTTTTT.

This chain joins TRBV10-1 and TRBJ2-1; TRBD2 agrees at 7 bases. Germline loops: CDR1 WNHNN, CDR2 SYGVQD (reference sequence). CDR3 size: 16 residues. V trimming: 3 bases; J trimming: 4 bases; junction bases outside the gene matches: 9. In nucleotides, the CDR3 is TGCGCCAGCAGTGAATCAAGCGGGGCCCTATACAATGAGCAGTTCTTC. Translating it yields CASSESSGALYNEQFF.

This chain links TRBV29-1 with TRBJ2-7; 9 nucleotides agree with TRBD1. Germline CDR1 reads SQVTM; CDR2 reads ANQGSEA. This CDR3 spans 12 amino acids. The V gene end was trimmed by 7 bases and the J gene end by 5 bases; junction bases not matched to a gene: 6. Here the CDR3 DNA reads TGCAGCGCTCAGGGACAGGGCCACGAGCAGTACTTC. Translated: CSAQGQGHEQYF.

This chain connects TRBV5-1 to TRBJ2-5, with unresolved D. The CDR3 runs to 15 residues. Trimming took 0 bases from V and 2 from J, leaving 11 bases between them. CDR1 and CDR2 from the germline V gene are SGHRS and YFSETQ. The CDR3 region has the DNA TGCGCCAGCAGCTTGGGGGCAACCTCACAAGAGACCCAGTACTTC. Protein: CASSLGATSQETQYF.